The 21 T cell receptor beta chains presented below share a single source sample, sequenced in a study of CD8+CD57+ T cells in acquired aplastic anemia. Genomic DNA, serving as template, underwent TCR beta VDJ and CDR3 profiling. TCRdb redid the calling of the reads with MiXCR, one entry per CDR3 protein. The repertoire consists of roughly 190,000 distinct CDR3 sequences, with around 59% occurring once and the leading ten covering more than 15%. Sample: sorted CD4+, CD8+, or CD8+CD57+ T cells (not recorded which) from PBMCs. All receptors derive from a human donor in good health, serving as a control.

Here the CDR3 DNA reads TGTGCCAGCAGCCAAACCCGCCTGGGAGGGCGCCTCACAGATACGCAGTATTTT. Its protein is CASSQTRLGGRLTDTQYF. J is TRBJ2-3 and V is TRBV14; 7 positions agree with TRBD2. The CDR3 contains 18 residues. The J segment lost 2 bases and the V segment lost 2 bases, leaving 13 bases of the junction unmatched. The germline V gene has CDR1 SGHDN and CDR2 FVKESK.

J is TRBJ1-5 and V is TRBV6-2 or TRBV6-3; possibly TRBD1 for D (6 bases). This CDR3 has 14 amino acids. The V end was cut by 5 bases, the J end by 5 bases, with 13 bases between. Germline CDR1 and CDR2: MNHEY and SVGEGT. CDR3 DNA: TGTGCCAGCAGTAGGGGGGTCAGAGATCAGCCCCAGCATTTT. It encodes CASSRGVRDQPQHF.

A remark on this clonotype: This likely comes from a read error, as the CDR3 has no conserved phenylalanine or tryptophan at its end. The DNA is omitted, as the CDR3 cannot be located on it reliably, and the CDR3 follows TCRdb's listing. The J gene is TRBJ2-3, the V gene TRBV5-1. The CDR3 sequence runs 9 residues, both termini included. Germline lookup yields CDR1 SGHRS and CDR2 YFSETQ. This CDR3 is CASSLSTSV.

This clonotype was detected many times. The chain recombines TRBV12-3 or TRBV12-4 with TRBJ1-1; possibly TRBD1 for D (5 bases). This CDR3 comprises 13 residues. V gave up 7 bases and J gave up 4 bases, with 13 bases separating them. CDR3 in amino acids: CASNAGLGTEAFF. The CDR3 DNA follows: TGTGCCAGCAATGCAGGGTTGGGCACTGAAGCTTTCTTT.

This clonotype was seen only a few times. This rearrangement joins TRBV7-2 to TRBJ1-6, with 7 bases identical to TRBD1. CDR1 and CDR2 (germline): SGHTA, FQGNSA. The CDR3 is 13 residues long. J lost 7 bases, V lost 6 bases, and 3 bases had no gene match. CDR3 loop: CASRTGTNSPLHF. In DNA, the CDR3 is TGTGCCAGCAGGACAGGGACCAATTCACCCCTCCACTTT.

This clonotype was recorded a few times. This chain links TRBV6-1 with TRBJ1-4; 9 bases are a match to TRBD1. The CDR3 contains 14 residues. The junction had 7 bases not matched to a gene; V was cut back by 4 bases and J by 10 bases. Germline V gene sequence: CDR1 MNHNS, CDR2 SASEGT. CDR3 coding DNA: TGTGCCAGCAGTGTACTACAGGGGGCTAGAAAACTGTTTTTT. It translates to CASSVLQGARKLFF.

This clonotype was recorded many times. CDR3 nucleotides: TGTGCCAGCAGCTTAGCGACAGGGGGCAGGGATGGCTACACCTTC. It encodes CASSLATGGRDGYTF. The V gene is TRBV7-6, the J gene TRBJ1-2; 10 bases are shared with TRBD1. The germline CDR1 and CDR2 sequences are SGHVS and FNYEAQ. Trimming at V came to 0 bases and at J to 6 bases, leaving 4 bases not matched to a gene. The CDR3 runs to 15 residues. The full variable domain, rest sourced from reference TRBV7-6 and TRBJ1-2, is GAGVSQSPRYKVTKRGQDVALRCDPISGHVSLYWYRQALGQGPEFLTYFNYEAQQDKSGLPNDRFSAERPEGSISTLTIQRTEQRDSAMYRCASSLATGGRDGYTFGSGTRLTVV.

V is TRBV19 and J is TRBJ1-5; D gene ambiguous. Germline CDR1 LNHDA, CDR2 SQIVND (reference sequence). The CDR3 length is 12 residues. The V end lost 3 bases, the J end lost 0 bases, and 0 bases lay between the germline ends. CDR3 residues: CASSISNQPQHF. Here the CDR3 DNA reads TGTGCCAGTAGTATTAGCAATCAGCCCCAGCATTTT.

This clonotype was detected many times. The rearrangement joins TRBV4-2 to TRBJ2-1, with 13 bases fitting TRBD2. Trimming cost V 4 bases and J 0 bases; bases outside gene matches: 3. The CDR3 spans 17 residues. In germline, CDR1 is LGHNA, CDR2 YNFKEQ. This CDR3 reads CASSLGLAGASYNEQFF. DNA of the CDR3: TGTGCCAGCAGCCTTGGACTAGCGGGGGCCTCCTACAATGAGCAGTTCTTC.

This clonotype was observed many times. This CDR3 reads CSARDLHGTGYGYTF. The CDR3 DNA sequence: TGCAGTGCTAGAGATCTACACGGGACAGGCTATGGCTACACCTTC. V is TRBV20-1 and J is TRBJ1-2, with 8 bases aligning to TRBD1. The CDR3 is 15 amino acids. Germline lookup yields CDR1 DFQATT and CDR2 SNEGSKA (reference sequence). V shed 0 bases and J 4 bases; nucleotides not matched to a gene: 7.

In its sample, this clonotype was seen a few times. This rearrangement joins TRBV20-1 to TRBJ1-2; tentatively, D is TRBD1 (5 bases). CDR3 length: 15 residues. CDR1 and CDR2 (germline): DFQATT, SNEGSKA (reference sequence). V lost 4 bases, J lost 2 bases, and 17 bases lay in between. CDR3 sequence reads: CSATSGQQENYGYTF. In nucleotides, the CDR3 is TGCAGTGCTACGTCAGGACAACAGGAGAACTATGGCTACACCTTC.

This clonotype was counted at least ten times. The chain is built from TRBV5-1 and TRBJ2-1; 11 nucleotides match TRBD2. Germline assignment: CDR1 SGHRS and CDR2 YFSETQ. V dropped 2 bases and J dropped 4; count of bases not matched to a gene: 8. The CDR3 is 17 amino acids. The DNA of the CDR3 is TGCGCCAGCAGCTTCGTTCCACTAGCGGGGGTGTACAATGAGCAGTTCTTC. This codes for CASSFVPLAGVYNEQFF.

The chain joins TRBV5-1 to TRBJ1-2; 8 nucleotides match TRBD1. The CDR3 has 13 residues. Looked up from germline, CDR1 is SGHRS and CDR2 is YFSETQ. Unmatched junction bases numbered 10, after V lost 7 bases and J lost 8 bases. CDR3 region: CASRDRMDRGYTF. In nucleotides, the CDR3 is TGCGCCAGCCGGGACAGGATGGATAGGGGCTACACCTTC.

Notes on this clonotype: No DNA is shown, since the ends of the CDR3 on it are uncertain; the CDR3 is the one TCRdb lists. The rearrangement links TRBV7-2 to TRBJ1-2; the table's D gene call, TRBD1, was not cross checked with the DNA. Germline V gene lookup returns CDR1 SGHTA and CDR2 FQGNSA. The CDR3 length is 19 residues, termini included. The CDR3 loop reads CASSLRDPGELFFGYGYTF.

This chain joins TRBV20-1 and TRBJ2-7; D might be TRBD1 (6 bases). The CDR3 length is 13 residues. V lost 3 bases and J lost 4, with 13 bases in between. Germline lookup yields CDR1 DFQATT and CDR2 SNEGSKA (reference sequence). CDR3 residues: CSARGQGLYEQYF. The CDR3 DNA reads TGCAGTGCTAGGGGACAAGGCTTGTACGAGCAGTACTTC.

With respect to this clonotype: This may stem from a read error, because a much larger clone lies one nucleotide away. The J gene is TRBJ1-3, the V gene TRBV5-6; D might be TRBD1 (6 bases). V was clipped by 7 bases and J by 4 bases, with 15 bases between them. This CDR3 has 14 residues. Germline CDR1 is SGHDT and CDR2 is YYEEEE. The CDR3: CASGKTGTGNTIYF. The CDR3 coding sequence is TGTGCCAGCGGTAAGACAGGCACAGGAAACACCATATATTTT.

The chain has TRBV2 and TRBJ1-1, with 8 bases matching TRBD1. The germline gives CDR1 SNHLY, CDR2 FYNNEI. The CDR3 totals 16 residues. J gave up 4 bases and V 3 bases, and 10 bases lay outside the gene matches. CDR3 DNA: TGTGCCAGCAGTGACCCCCTGGACAGGGCTTTCACTGAAGCTTTCTTT. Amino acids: CASSDPLDRAFTEAFF.

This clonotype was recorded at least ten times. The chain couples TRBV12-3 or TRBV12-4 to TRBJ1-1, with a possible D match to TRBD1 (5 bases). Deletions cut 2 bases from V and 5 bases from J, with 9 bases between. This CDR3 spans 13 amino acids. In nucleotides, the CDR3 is TGTGCCAGCAGTTTAAGCCGGGGGACTGAAGCTTTCTTT. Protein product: CASSLSRGTEAFF.

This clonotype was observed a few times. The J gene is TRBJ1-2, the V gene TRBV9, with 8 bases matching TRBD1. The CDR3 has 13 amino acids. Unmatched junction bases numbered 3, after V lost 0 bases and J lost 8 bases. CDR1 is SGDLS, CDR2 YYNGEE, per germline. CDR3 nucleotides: TGTGCCAGCAGCGTAGCAGGGGGCCGGGGCTACACCTTC. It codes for CASSVAGGRGYTF. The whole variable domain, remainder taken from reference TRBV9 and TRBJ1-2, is DSGVTQTPKHLITATGQRVTLRCSPRSGDLSVYWYQQSLDQGLQFLIQYYNGEERAKGNILERFSAQQFPDLHSELNLSSLELGDSALYFCASSVAGGRGYTFGSGTRLTVV.

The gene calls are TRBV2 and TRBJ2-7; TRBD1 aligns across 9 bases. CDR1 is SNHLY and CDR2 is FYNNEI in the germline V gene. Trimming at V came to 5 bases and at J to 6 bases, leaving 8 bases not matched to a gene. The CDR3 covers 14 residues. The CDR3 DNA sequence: TGTGCCAGCAGTCTCTCCGGGACAGGGCGCGAGCAGTACTTC. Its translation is CASSLSGTGREQYF.

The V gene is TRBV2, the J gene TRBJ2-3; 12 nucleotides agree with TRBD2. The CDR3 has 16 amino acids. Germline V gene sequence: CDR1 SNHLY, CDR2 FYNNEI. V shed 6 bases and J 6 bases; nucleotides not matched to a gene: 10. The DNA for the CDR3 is TGTGCCAGCAGCAGGACTAGCGGGGAGGGGGGGGATACGCAGTATTTT. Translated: CASSRTSGEGGDTQYF.